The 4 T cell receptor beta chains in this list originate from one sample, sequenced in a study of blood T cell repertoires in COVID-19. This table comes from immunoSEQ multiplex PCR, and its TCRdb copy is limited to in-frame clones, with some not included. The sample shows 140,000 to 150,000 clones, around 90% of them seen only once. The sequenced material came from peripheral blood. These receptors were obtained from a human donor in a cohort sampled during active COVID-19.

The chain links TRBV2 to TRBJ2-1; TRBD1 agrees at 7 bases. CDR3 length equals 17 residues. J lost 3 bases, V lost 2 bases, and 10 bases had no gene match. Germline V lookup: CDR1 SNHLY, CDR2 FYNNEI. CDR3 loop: CASSEMIEGALYNEQFF. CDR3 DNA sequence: TGTGCCAGCAGTGAAATGATCGAGGGGGCCCTCTACAATGAGCAGTTCTTC. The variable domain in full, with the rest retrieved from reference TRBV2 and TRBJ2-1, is EPEVTQTPSHQVTQMGQEVILRCVPISNHLYFYWYRQILGQKVEFLVSFYNNEISEKSEIFDDQFSVERPDGSNFTLKIRSTKLEDSAMYFCASSEMIEGALYNEQFFGPGTRLTVL.

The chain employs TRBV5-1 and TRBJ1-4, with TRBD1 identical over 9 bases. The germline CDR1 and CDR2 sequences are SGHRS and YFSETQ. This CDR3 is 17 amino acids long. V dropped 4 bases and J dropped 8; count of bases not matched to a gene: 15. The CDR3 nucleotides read TGCGCCAGCAGCCGCATCGATTCGGGACAGGGAGGCGAAAAACTGTTTTTT. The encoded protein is CASSRIDSGQGGEKLFF.

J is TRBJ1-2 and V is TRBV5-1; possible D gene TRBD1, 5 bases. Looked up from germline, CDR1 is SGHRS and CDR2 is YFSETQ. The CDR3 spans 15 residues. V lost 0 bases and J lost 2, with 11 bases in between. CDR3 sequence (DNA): TGCGCCAGCAGCTTGGTTGGAGGGGCCAACTATGGCTACACCTTC. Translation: CASSLVGGANYGYTF.

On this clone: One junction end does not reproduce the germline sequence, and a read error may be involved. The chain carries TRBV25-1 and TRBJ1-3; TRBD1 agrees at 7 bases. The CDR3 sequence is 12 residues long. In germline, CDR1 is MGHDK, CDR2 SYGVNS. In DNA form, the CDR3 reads TGCCTTGGGACAGCCTCTGGAAACACCATATATTTT. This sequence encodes CLGTASGNTIYF.